The rows below give T cell receptor beta chains drawn from one sample of a study of blood T cell repertoires in COVID-19. Measured with immunoSEQ multiplex PCR; TCRdb has only the in-frame clones, and not every one. The sample holds some 180,000 clones, about four fifths seen once. The sequencing sample was made of peripheral blood. The receptors were sampled from a man aged 65 to 79 with active or convalescent COVID-19. The CDR3 runs from the conserved cysteine through the conserved F or W. The D gene is left open where the match is weak. Some rows mark clone size as missing; the rest say once, few, many or name a class of expanded clone.

>TRBD1|TRBJ1-5|TRBV10-2|-
TGCGCCAGCAGTGAGTCACAGGGGGCTAATCAGCCCCAGCATTTT
CASSESQGANQPQHF
>-|TRBJ2-7|TRBV20-1|-
TGCAGTGCCAGTGGAGGGAGCGAGCAGTACTTC
CSASGGSEQYF
>-|TRBJ2-6|TRBV11-2|once
TGTGCCAGCAGCACCGGACAGGAGGGGACCATCTCTGGGGCCAACGTCCTGACTTTC
CASSTGQEGTISGANVLTF
>-|TRBJ2-7|TRBV12-3/TRBV12-4|-
TGTGCCAGCAGTTTTGACAGAATCTACGAGCAGTACTTC
CASSFDRIYEQYF
>TRBD1|TRBJ2-5|TRBV9|-
TGTGCCAGCAGCGTAGGGACAGGGGAAGAGACCCAGTACTTC
CASSVGTGEETQYF
>TRBD2|TRBJ2-2|TRBV3-1/TRBV3-2|-
TGTGCCAGCAGCCAAGGGGCTAGCGGGAGGACCGGGGAGCTGTTTTTT
CASSQGASGRTGELFF
>-|TRBJ2-1|TRBV6-5|-
TGTGCCAGCAGGGAGAGCTCCTACAATGAGCAGTTCTTC
CASRESSYNEQFF
>-|TRBJ2-1|TRBV6-2/TRBV6-3|-
TGTGCCAGCAGTTACCCGGGGACTTCCAATGAGCAGTTCTTC
CASSYPGTSNEQFF
>-|TRBJ2-7|TRBV18|-
TGTGCCAGCTCACCAATGACAGGACCCTACGAGCAGTACTTC
CASSPMTGPYEQYF
>-|TRBJ1-5|TRBV18|few
TGTGCCAGCTCTCGCGCCGACAAGTATAGCAATCAGCCCCAGCATTTT
CASSRADKYSNQPQHF
>-|TRBJ1-5|TRBV6-5|few
TGTGCCAGCAGTAAACAGCAGTATAGCAATCAGCCCCAGCATTTT
CASSKQQYSNQPQHF
>-|TRBJ1-2|TRBV3-1/TRBV3-2|few
TGTGCCAGCAGCTTCCAGGGGCTAGGCTACACCTTC
CASSFQGLGYTF
>-|TRBJ2-7|TRBV28|-
TGTGCCAGCACTCCACCGGCGGCATCCTACGAGCAGTACTTC
CASTPPAASYEQYF
>TRBD2|TRBJ2-3|TRBV7-2|once
TGTGCCAGCAGCTTAGAAAGCGGGAGGGTTACGCAGTATTTT
CASSLESGRVTQYF
>TRBD2|TRBJ2-5|TRBV27|-
TGTGCCAGCAGTCAAGAGCGGGAGAGGGGCCAAGAGACCCAGTACTTC
CASSQERERGQETQYF
>TRBD1|TRBJ1-2|TRBV19|-
TGTGCCAGTAGTACCGGACAGGGGGCAACATACTATGGCTACACCTTC
CASSTGQGATYYGYTF
>TRBD2|TRBJ2-7|TRBV6-5|-
TGTGCCAGCAGTACCGGGACGGGGGGCTACGAGCAGTACTTC
CASSTGTGGYEQYF
>-|TRBJ2-2|TRBV6-1|-
TGTGCCAGCAGTGAAATGCCGGGTTGGGACACCGGGGAGCTGTTTTTT
CASSEMPGWDTGELFF
>-|TRBJ2-3|TRBV7-2|-
TGTGCCAGCAGCTCCACCGGAGCCCTACAAACAGATACGCAGTATTTT
CASSSTGALQTDTQYF
>TRBD1|TRBJ1-5|TRBV19|-
TGTGCCAGTAGCGAAAGACAGGGACGGAATCAGCCCCAGCATTTT
CASSERQGRNQPQHF
>TRBD2|TRBJ2-7|TRBV9|-
TGTGCCAGCAGCGCAAGTGGAAGCGGGACCGGTGGTGAGCAGTACTTC
CASSASGSGTGGEQYF
>TRBD1|TRBJ1-2|TRBV20-1|-
TGCAGTGCTAGTTCGGCAGGGGGACGTCGCTATGGCTACACCTTC
CSASSAGGRRYGYTF